Listed below are T cell receptor beta chains from one sample, sequenced in a study of shared clonotypes between healthy human individuals. The repertoire was sequenced with immunoSEQ multiplex PCR; TCRdb's copy has only in-frame clones and lacks some. In the table there are roughly 770,000 clones, 96% of which are singletons. What was sequenced was naive CD8+ T cells sorted from blood. The origin of the receptors is a man between 25 and 39 years old in good health. The CDR3 runs from the conserved cysteine through the conserved F or W. Each record gives: D gene, clone size, J gene, V gene, CDR3 protein, CDR3 DNA. A D gene is named only where the DNA matches it firmly. Clone size is shown for a subset of rows, as once, few, many or a class of expanded clone.

.,.,TRBJ1-5,TRBV2,CASSESWGVSNQPQHF,TGTGCCAGCAGTGAATCATGGGGGGTTAGCAATCAGCCCCAGCATTTT
TRBD1,.,TRBJ2-7,TRBV13,CASSETGVRQYF,TGTGCCAGCAGCGAGACAGGGGTACGACAGTACTTC
.,.,TRBJ2-1,TRBV10-3,CAIRDGSGEQFF,TGTGCCATCAGGGACGGGTCAGGTGAGCAGTTCTTC
.,.,TRBJ2-2,TRBV27,CASSFYTGELFF,TGTGCCAGCAGTTTTTACACCGGGGAGCTGTTTTTT
TRBD2,.,TRBJ2-2,TRBV6-5,CASGLSGGWLFF,TGTGCCAGCGGACTGTCGGGGGGGTGGCTGTTTTTT
TRBD2,.,TRBJ2-1,TRBV29-1,CSVETTSGRYNEQFF,TGCAGCGTTGAAACGACTAGCGGGAGGTACAATGAGCAGTTCTTC
.,.,TRBJ2-3,TRBV11-2,CASSLSLGRVITDTQYF,TGTGCCAGCAGCCTTAGCTTGGGCCGAGTAATCACAGATACGCAGTATTTT
TRBD1,.,TRBJ2-1,TRBV6-6,CASSIQGAEQFF,TGTGCCAGCAGCATACAGGGGGCTGAGCAGTTCTTC
.,.,TRBJ2-7,TRBV9,CASSVVGGTNEQYF,TGTGCCAGCAGCGTAGTAGGCGGGACCAACGAGCAGTACTTC
TRBD1,once,TRBJ2-1,TRBV27,CASSFQGQGPNEQFF,TGTGCCAGCAGTTTCCAGGGACAGGGACCTAATGAGCAGTTCTTC
.,.,TRBJ2-5,TRBV7-9,CASSLAQGRQETQYF,TGTGCCAGCAGCTTAGCACAGGGGAGGCAAGAGACCCAGTACTTC
.,.,TRBJ1-3,TRBV14,CASRLPGHTIYF,TGTGCCAGCAGACTCCCGGGACACACCATATATTTT
TRBD1,.,TRBJ2-7,TRBV5-5,CASSLPGQGTYEQYF,TGTGCCAGCAGCTTACCGGGACAGGGGACCTACGAGCAGTACTTC
TRBD1,.,TRBJ2-6,TRBV7-6,CASSLFRGTGGYGANVLTF,TGTGCCAGCAGCTTATTTCGTGGGACAGGGGGCTATGGGGCCAACGTCCTGACTTTC
.,.,TRBJ2-1,TRBV9,CASSSGTSLIEQFF,TGTGCCAGCAGCTCCGGGACCAGTCTGATTGAGCAGTTCTTC
.,.,TRBJ1-1,TRBV28,CASSSVQYEEIEAFF,TGTGCCAGCAGCTCCGTCCAATATGAAGAGATTGAAGCTTTCTTT
.,.,TRBJ2-7,TRBV4-1,CASSQETAVMDEQYF,TGCGCCAGCAGCCAGGAGACAGCGGTAATGGACGAGCAGTACTTC
.,.,TRBJ2-1,TRBV25-1,CAAWTVDNEQFF,TGTGCCGCCTGGACAGTGGACAATGAGCAGTTCTTC
.,.,TRBJ2-1,TRBV6-6,CASSYSTLNEQFF,TGTGCCAGCAGTTACTCGACCCTCAATGAGCAGTTCTTC
.,.,TRBJ1-2,TRBV6-1,CASSEGPSNYGYTF,TGTGCCAGCAGTGAGGGACCTTCTAACTATGGCTACACCTTC
TRBD2,.,TRBJ2-7,TRBV7-9,CASSPREATYEQYF,TGTGCCAGCAGCCCCCGGGAGGCCACGTACGAGCAGTACTTC
TRBD2,.,TRBJ2-1,TRBV9,CASSARIAGDSEQFF,TGTGCCAGCAGCGCAAGAATAGCGGGAGACAGTGAGCAGTTCTTC
.,.,TRBJ1-4,TRBV28,CASGVSWAEKLFF,TGTGCCAGCGGCGTATCGTGGGCTGAAAAACTGTTTTTT
TRBD2,.,TRBJ2-1,TRBV13,CASSPTSGFGNSYNEQFF,TGTGCCAGCAGCCCAACTAGCGGGTTCGGAAACTCCTACAATGAGCAGTTCTTC
.,once,TRBJ1-2,TRBV2,CATDRGYGYTF,TGTGCCACCGACCGTGGCTATGGCTACACCTTC
TRBD1,.,TRBJ1-4,TRBV5-1,CASTPGQGNEKLFF,TGCGCCAGCACTCCGGGACAGGGGAATGAAAAACTGTTTTTT
.,.,TRBJ2-3,TRBV4-1,CASSQEQARDTQYF,TGCGCCAGCAGCCAAGAACAGGCTAGGGATACGCAGTATTTT